Below, 32 T cell receptor beta chains from the same sample are listed, as sequenced in a study of response to subunit inactivated influenza vaccine. TCRdb re-analysed the RT-PCR reads in MiXCR, keeping a single row per CDR3 protein. The sample lists 530,000 or so distinct CDR3 sequences, 12% to 15% seen once, with 11% in the top ten. This sample comprised PBMCs from blood, obtained 12 days after vaccination. These receptor sequences come from a man over 45 who received an inactivated influenza vaccine.

The CDR3 sequence is CASSPRTVTYEQYF. CDR3 DNA sequence: TGTGCCAGCAGCCCGAGGACTGTAACCTACGAGCAGTACTTC. The chain couples TRBV3-1 to TRBJ2-7, with D perhaps matching TRBD2 (5 bases). Trimming pared 4 bases from V and 2 bases from J, leaving 12 bases between. The CDR3 has 14 residues. The germline gives CDR1 LGHDT, CDR2 YNNKEL (reference sequence).

This clonotype was seen ten or more times. The chain uses TRBV5-6 and TRBJ2-1; 7 bases are a match to TRBD2. Germline V lookup: CDR1 SGHDT, CDR2 YYEEEE. J lost 4 bases, V lost 3 bases, and 7 bases had no gene match. The CDR3 has 15 amino acids. The CDR3 sequence is CASSSIKGGYNEQFF. In DNA form, the CDR3 reads TGTGCCAGCAGCTCCATCAAGGGAGGGTACAATGAGCAGTTCTTC.

V gene TRBV7-8 combines with J gene TRBJ2-7, with 9 bases fitting TRBD1. Germline values: CDR1 SGHVS, CDR2 FQNEAQ. With V trimmed by 5 bases and J by 3 bases, 8 bases remained unmatched. The CDR3 spans 15 residues. The CDR3 sequence is CASSRPGQGNYEQYF. CDR3 DNA sequence: TGTGCCAGCAGCCGACCCGGACAGGGGAACTACGAGCAGTACTTC.

There are a few counts of this clonotype. The chain uses TRBV5-1 and TRBJ2-7, with D unresolved. Deletions cut 0 bases from V and 3 bases from J, with 10 bases between. The CDR3 has 14 residues. CDR1 and CDR2 from the germline V gene are SGHRS and YFSETQ. The CDR3 sequence is CASSLGQDLYEQYF. The CDR3 bases are TGCGCCAGCAGCTTGGGGCAGGATCTCTACGAGCAGTACTTC.

This clonotype was found a few times. This chain uses TRBV27 with TRBJ2-7; D uncertain. Per the germline V gene, CDR1 is MNHEY and CDR2 is SMNVEV (reference sequence). The CDR3 loop spans 12 amino acids. V shed 7 bases and J shed 0 bases, with 7 bases lying between them. CDR3: CASIGYSYEQYF. The CDR3 nucleotides read TGTGCCAGCATCGGGTACTCCTACGAGCAGTACTTC.

This clonotype was observed many times. The chain joins TRBV2 to TRBJ2-2; 13 positions agree with TRBD2. The CDR3 runs 15 residues. The germline V gene encodes CDR1 SNHLY and CDR2 FYNNEI. V gave up 6 bases and J gave up 6 bases; unmatched junction bases: 4. The CDR3 DNA is TGTGCCAGCAGCCGGACTAGCGGGGGCTCCGGGGAGCTGTTTTTT. Amino acids: CASSRTSGGSGELFF.

This chain uses TRBV5-1 with TRBJ2-7; 7 nucleotides match TRBD1. CDR1 SGHRS and CDR2 YFSETQ come from the germline V gene. CDR3 size: 13 residues. V shed 5 bases, J shed 2 bases, and the junction held 4 bases outside the gene matches. The CDR3 DNA reads as TGCGCCAGCAGGGGACAGCTTGCCTACGAGCAGTACTTC. Translated, it gives CASRGQLAYEQYF.

This clonotype was observed a handful of times. The chain couples TRBV28 to TRBJ2-7; D call uncertain. Germline-derived CDR1 and CDR2 are MDHEN and SYDVKM. The CDR3 runs to 13 residues. The V gene lost 3 bases and the J gene lost 3 bases, with 9 bases spanning the gap. CDR3 region: CASSLNVGYEQYF. The CDR3 coding sequence is TGTGCCAGCAGTTTGAACGTGGGCTACGAGCAGTACTTC.

This clonotype was recorded a few times. The rearrangement uses TRBV7-2 and TRBJ2-1, with D unresolved. The germline gives CDR1 SGHTA, CDR2 FQGNSA. The CDR3 is made up of 13 amino acids. The V end was cut by 5 bases, the J end by 4 bases, with 9 bases between. Here the CDR3 reads CASSRARYNEQFF. DNA of the CDR3: TGTGCCAGCAGCCGTGCCAGGTACAATGAGCAGTTCTTC.

In this sample, this clonotype turned up a few times. This sequence joins TRBV28 and TRBJ1-5, with 8 bases fitting TRBD1. From germline, CDR1 is MDHEN and CDR2 SYDVKM. V shed 4 bases and J 7 bases; nucleotides not matched to a gene: 9. The CDR3 is 15 amino acids. CDR3 DNA: TGTGCCAGCAGTTCGAACTCAGGGGGCTCGCAGCCCCAGCATTTT. It yields the protein CASSSNSGGSQPQHF.

The V and J genes are TRBV3-1 and TRBJ1-1, with 9 positions matching TRBD1. Germline V CDR1 and CDR2: LGHDT, YNNKEL (reference sequence). The junction had 7 bases not matched to a gene; V was cut back by 4 bases and J by 4 bases. The CDR3 contains 15 residues. CDR3 DNA sequence: TGTGCCAGCAGCCTGGACACACAGGGGGCCACTGAAGCTTTCTTT. The encoded protein is CASSLDTQGATEAFF.

The gene calls are TRBV15 and TRBJ2-2; D might be TRBD1 (5 bases). The CDR3 runs 13 residues. V was pared by 11 bases and J by 5 bases, with 15 bases between. Germline V gene lookup returns CDR1 LNHNV and CDR2 YYDKDF (reference sequence). The CDR3 DNA is TGTGCCGCAAGAGAAGGGGTGACCGGGGAGCTGTTTTTT. Residues: CAAREGVTGELFF.

This clonotype was seen only a few times. The chain couples TRBV28 to TRBJ2-7, with 7 bases fitting TRBD2. CDR1 is MDHEN and CDR2 is SYDVKM in the germline V gene. V gave up 7 bases and J gave up 3 bases; unmatched junction bases: 9. This CDR3 region has 14 residues. The CDR3 coding sequence is TGTGCCAGCACCCCGAACGGCGGGAGCTACGAGCAGTACTTC. It specifies CASTPNGGSYEQYF. Drawing the rest from reference TRBV28 and TRBJ2-7, the complete variable domain is DVKVTQSSRYLVKRTGEKVFLECVQDMDHENMFWYRQDPGLGLRLIYFSYDVKMKEKGDIPEGYSVSREKKERFSLILESASTNQTSMYLCASTPNGGSYEQYFGPGTRLTVT.

This clonotype was seen repeatedly, ten times or more. The V and J genes are TRBV15 and TRBJ2-5; 10 bases map to TRBD2. This CDR3 region has 15 residues. J gave up 0 bases and V 4 bases, and 2 bases lay outside the gene matches. CDR1 is LNHNV and CDR2 is YYDKDF in the germline V gene (reference sequence). The CDR3: CATSTGTSDQETQYF. The DNA for the CDR3 is TGTGCCACCAGCACGGGGACTAGCGACCAAGAGACCCAGTACTTC.

V is TRBV7-9 and J is TRBJ2-1, with D unresolved. CDR1 SEHNR and CDR2 FQNEAQ come from the germline V gene (reference sequence). The CDR3 spans 14 residues. V was trimmed by 3 bases and J by 5 bases, leaving 11 bases between them. Written as DNA, the CDR3 is TGTGCCAGCAGCTTGCTGGTAGGGAACAATGAGCAGTTCTTC. Translated, it gives CASSLLVGNNEQFF.

The rearrangement uses TRBV6-1 and TRBJ2-7; D remains unclear. The CDR3 extends over 15 amino acids. V was pared by 1 base and J by 2 bases, with 12 bases between. Germline V gene sequence: CDR1 MNHNS, CDR2 SASEGT. The CDR3 DNA reads as TGTGCCAGCAGTGAAGTCTACAGATTTCCCTACGAGCAGTACTTC. It is translated as CASSEVYRFPYEQYF.

The V call is TRBV19, the J call TRBJ2-1; D is possibly TRBD1 (5 bases). Trimming left V 3 bases short and J 2 bases short, with 8 bases between. CDR3 size: 14 residues. Germline V lookup: CDR1 LNHDA, CDR2 SQIVND (reference sequence). The CDR3: CASSIQGTYNEQFF. The DNA of the CDR3 is TGTGCCAGTAGTATTCAGGGTACCTACAATGAGCAGTTCTTC.

V gene TRBV7-2 combines with J gene TRBJ2-3, with D uncertain. V was shortened by 0 bases and J by 0 bases, with 7 bases between the two germline ends. CDR1 and CDR2 (germline): SGHTA, FQGNSA. The CDR3 spans 15 residues. CDR3 in DNA: TGTGCCAGCAGCTTAGCACGGGTTAGCACAGATACGCAGTATTTT. Its protein is CASSLARVSTDTQYF.

This chain joins TRBV7-8 and TRBJ1-1, with D possibly matching TRBD1 (6 bases). The CDR3 sequence is 15 residues long. V was clipped by 7 bases and J by 3 bases, with 18 bases between them. From germline, CDR1 is SGHVS and CDR2 FQNEAQ. CDR3 loop: CASTQVRGRDTEAFF. For the CDR3, the DNA is TGTGCCAGCACTCAGGTCAGGGGAAGGGACACTGAAGCTTTCTTT.

The V and J genes are TRBV4-2 and TRBJ2-3; 8 bases are a match to TRBD2. Trimming removed 4 bases from V and 1 base from J; junction bases left unmatched: 10. The CDR3 length is 17 residues. Germline V gene data show CDR1 as LGHNA and CDR2 as YNFKEQ. The CDR3 reads CASSPRGAYDRTDTQYF. The DNA for the CDR3 is TGTGCCAGCAGCCCGCGGGGGGCCTACGACCGCACAGATACGCAGTATTTT.

This clonotype was detected only a few times. The gene calls are TRBV12-3 or TRBV12-4 and TRBJ2-7; either TRBD1 or TRBD2 may fit D (6 bases each). The CDR3 extends over 15 amino acids. V lost 6 bases, J lost 3 bases, and 18 bases lay in between. CDR3 bases: TGTGCCAGCAGCCCCCCGGGGGCGAGAGACTACGAGCAGTACTTC. This codes for CASSPPGARDYEQYF.

The chain couples TRBV11-2 to TRBJ2-5; 12 bases are shared with TRBD2. CDR1 and CDR2 (germline): SGHAT, FQNNGV. CDR3 size: 16 residues. V was pared by 0 bases and J by 2 bases, with 1 base of the junction left unmatched. The CDR3 here is CASSLELAGGQETQYF. The CDR3 DNA follows: TGTGCCAGCAGCTTAGAGCTAGCGGGGGGGCAAGAGACCCAGTACTTC.

The rearrangement links TRBV28 to TRBJ2-3; D may be TRBD1 (5 bases). CDR3 size: 15 residues. Germline lookup yields CDR1 MDHEN and CDR2 SYDVKM. Deletions cut 5 bases from V and 0 bases from J, with 12 bases between. CDR3 in DNA: TGTGCCAGCAGTAATTCTAGGGGAAGCACAGATACGCAGTATTTT. This gives the protein CASSNSRGSTDTQYF.

This clonotype was picked up a small number of times. V is TRBV16 and J is TRBJ2-7; 7 nucleotides line up with TRBD2. The V and J ends lost 6 bases and 0 bases, in that order; junction bases with no gene match: 11. Germline lookup yields CDR1 KGHSY and CDR2 FQNENV. The CDR3 has 16 residues. This chain's CDR3 is CASSLPAGESSYEQYF. Here the CDR3 DNA reads TGTGCCAGCAGTCTCCCGGCGGGGGAGAGCTCCTACGAGCAGTACTTC.

Only a few counts were recorded for this clonotype. The genes are TRBV5-1 and TRBJ2-4, with 7 bases matching TRBD2. The CDR3 sequence is 15 residues long. CDR1 and CDR2 (germline): SGHRS, YFSETQ. J lost 0 bases, V lost 4 bases, and 4 bases had no gene match. The CDR3 protein is CASSRGDVAKNIQYF. The CDR3 coding sequence is TGCGCCAGCAGCCGGGGGGACGTAGCCAAAAACATTCAGTACTTC.

This clonotype was detected only a few times. V usage is TRBV20-1 and J usage is TRBJ2-1; D call uncertain. V was cut by 7 bases and J by 6 bases, with 7 bases left in between. The CDR3 extends over 10 amino acids. In germline, CDR1 is DFQATT, CDR2 SNEGSKA (reference sequence). CDR3 coding DNA: TGCAGTGTTCAGTTCAATGAGCAGTTCTTC. Its translation: CSVQFNEQFF.

V and J are TRBV6-2 or TRBV6-3 and TRBJ1-6; tentatively, D is TRBD1 (5 bases). The CDR3 has 13 amino acids. The germline CDR1 and CDR2 sequences are MNHEY and SVGEGT. V was shortened by 7 bases and J by 13 bases, with 17 bases between the two germline ends. In nucleotides, the CDR3 is TGTGCCAGCACCCAGTGGCGCGAGGGGCCCCTCCACTTT. Its translation: CASTQWREGPLHF.

This chain connects TRBV15 to TRBJ2-3; D perhaps matches TRBD2 (6 bases). This CDR3 is 16 amino acids long. The ends were cut back, 3 bases at V and 6 bases at J, with 19 bases in the middle. The V gene's germline CDR1 is LNHNV and CDR2 YYDKDF (reference sequence). CDR3 coding DNA: TGTGCCACCAGCAGCTTGGGGCAGGGCGCGGGGGATACGCAGTATTTT. This translates into CATSSLGQGAGDTQYF.

The chain joins TRBV15 to TRBJ2-1; D possibly corresponds to TRBD2 (5 bases). Germline-derived CDR1 and CDR2 are LNHNV and YYDKDF (reference sequence). Trimming took off 3 bases at V and 5 bases at J, with 17 bases between the two ends. The CDR3 is made up of 16 amino acids. CDR3 in amino acids: CATSSQAGLSDNEQFF. The CDR3 DNA sequence: TGTGCCACCAGCAGCCAAGCCGGACTCTCGGACAATGAGCAGTTCTTC.

This clonotype occurred a few times. This rearrangement joins TRBV4-1 to TRBJ1-1; possibly TRBD1 for D (5 bases). The CDR3 has 16 amino acids. Germline V gives CDR1 MGHRA, CDR2 YSYEKL. V lost 2 bases and J 1 base, leaving 14 bases between the germline ends. CDR3 coding DNA: TGCGCCAGCAGCCAACTACCCGGGGCGGGGAACACTGAAGCTTTCTTT. This encodes CASSQLPGAGNTEAFF.

This clonotype was counted between two and nine times. The chain is built from TRBV9 and TRBJ2-1, with TRBD2 matching 7 bases. The CDR3 contains 13 residues. J gave up 10 bases and V 0 bases, and 4 bases lay outside the gene matches. The germline gives CDR1 SGDLS, CDR2 YYNGEE. This chain's CDR3 is CASSVDQGGEQFF. The CDR3, as DNA: TGTGCCAGCAGCGTAGACCAGGGAGGGGAGCAGTTCTTC.

The chain has TRBV7-6 and TRBJ2-2; 10 nucleotides line up with TRBD2. CDR1 is SGHVS and CDR2 is FNYEAQ in the germline V gene. V trimming: 1 base; J trimming: 7 bases; junction bases outside the gene matches: 9. CDR3 size: 17 residues. The CDR3, as DNA: TGTGCCAGCAGCTTAGTGTCTAGCGGGAGTTCGGGCGGGGAGCTGTTTTTT. This codes for CASSLVSSGSSGGELFF.